This TCR beta chain was obtained from a study of cytomegalovirus exposure and HLA in healthy donors. Note on this clone: What it binds is not known.

It was with 60 Vbeta and 13 Jbeta primers that the PCR ran. Only in-frame clones appear in the TCRdb table, and some are missing; sequencing was by immunoSEQ multiplex PCR. This table holds approximately 110,000 clones. Study-level results: Reports indicated that the classifier achieved high specificity and sensitivity in diagnosing cytomegalovirus status.

The CDR3 totals 15 residues. Trimming shortened V by 3 bases and J by 1 base, and 11 bases separated the two germline ends. The germline CDR1 and CDR2 sequences are MNHEY and SVGAGI. The J gene is TRBJ2-3, the V gene TRBV6-5; a possible D gene is TRBD1 (5 bases). The sequence was collected from a man aged 18-30 years in good health and CMV-seronegative. Sequenced sample: PBMCs. CDR3 sequence reads: CASSYWGPGTDTQYF. The CDR3 DNA is TGTGCCAGCAGTTATTGGGGCCCGGGCACAGATACGCAGTATTTT.